This TCR beta chain was identified during a study of Graves' ophthalmopathy and Graves' hyperthyroidism. Study details: Peripheral blood (taken before any treatment) was collected at initial diagnosis.

RNA transcripts provided the template for amplifying TCR beta CDR3 regions. Following a first-round RT-PCR that used HTBI primers, a second-round multiplex PCR was carried out. TCRdb redid the calling of the multiplex PCR reads with MiXCR, one entry per CDR3 protein. Of under 350,000 distinct CDR3 sequences in the sample, about a sixth were seen once. This CDR3 is 16 amino acids long. Trimming cost V 3 bases and J 4 bases; bases outside gene matches: 7. Germline V CDR1 and CDR2: SGHTA, FQGNSA. This clonotype has a count of ten or more. The V gene is TRBV7-2, the J gene TRBJ2-7; 12 bases align to TRBD1. This TCR derives from an adult man with Graves' ophthalmopathy. Material: peripheral blood. CDR3: CASSFTGTGGRYEQYF. CDR3 nucleotide sequence: TGTGCCAGCAGCTTCACCGGGACAGGGGGCCGGTACGAGCAGTACTTC.